One and the same sample provided the 14 T cell receptor beta chains below, sequenced in a study of T cell responses to AZD1222 COVID-19 vaccine. Assay used: immunoSEQ multiplex PCR; TCRdb lists only in-frame clones, some missing. Counted here are some 130,000 clones, 90% to 95% occurring once; the ten biggest clones make up 1.5% to 2%. Specimen: peripheral blood, collected on day 0 of AZD1222 vaccination. The receptors originated from an adult in good health.

This clone was found once. V gene TRBV5-1 combines with J gene TRBJ2-1; D unresolved. This CDR3 has 12 residues. Germline V gene lookup returns CDR1 SGHRS and CDR2 YFSETQ. V lost 0 bases to trimming and J lost 8 bases, with 6 bases between them. The chain's CDR3 is CASSLDLDEQFF. In DNA form, the CDR3 reads TGCGCCAGCAGCTTGGATTTGGATGAGCAGTTCTTC.

J is TRBJ2-2 and V is TRBV30; D may be TRBD1 (5 bases). V was shortened by 2 bases and J by 6 bases, with 13 bases between the two germline ends. CDR1 GTSNPN and CDR2 SVGIG come from the germline V gene (reference sequence). This CDR3 spans 14 amino acids. This CDR3 reads CAWSKGQASGELFF. The CDR3 coding sequence is TGTGCCTGGAGTAAGGGGCAGGCGTCCGGGGAGCTGTTTTTT.

The V gene is TRBV5-1, the J gene TRBJ2-7; a possible D gene is TRBD1 (6 bases). Germline V lookup: CDR1 SGHRS, CDR2 YFSETQ. CDR3 length: 16 amino acids. V dropped 4 bases and J dropped 1 base, with 18 bases sitting between them. This CDR3 is CASSHRTDSLSYEQYF. The CDR3 DNA is TGCGCCAGCAGCCACAGGACAGATTCTCTTTCCTACGAGCAGTACTTC.

This clone was observed once. The V gene is TRBV3-1 (or the pseudogene TRBV3-2), the J gene TRBJ2-7, with unresolved D. V gave up 4 bases and J gave up 2 bases, with 15 bases separating them. Germline CDR1 is LGHDT and CDR2 is YNNKEL (reference sequence). This CDR3 spans 15 amino acids. The CDR3 protein is CASSPRVAPPYEQYF. The DNA for the CDR3 is TGTGCCAGCAGCCCCCGTGTCGCACCGCCCTACGAGCAGTACTTC.

This chain links TRBV15 with TRBJ1-6; D is undetermined. With 4 bases removed from V and 4 bases from J, the gap between germline ends came to 11 bases. The CDR3 extends over 15 amino acids. The germline V gene encodes CDR1 LNHNV and CDR2 YYDKDF (reference sequence). The CDR3 sequence: CATSKDGQYNSPLHF. Written as DNA, the CDR3 is TGTGCCACCAGCAAGGACGGCCAATATAATTCACCCCTCCACTTT.

The V gene is TRBV20-1, the J gene TRBJ1-5; D unclear. Germline lookup yields CDR1 DFQATT and CDR2 SNEGSKA (reference sequence). The CDR3 runs to 11 residues. Trimming shortened V by 3 bases and J by 6 bases, and 6 bases separated the two germline ends. The CDR3 sequence: CSARAGQPQHF. The DNA of the CDR3 is TGCAGTGCTAGGGCGGGTCAGCCCCAGCATTTT.

The V call is TRBV19, the J call TRBJ2-7, with TRBD2 matching over 9 bases. This CDR3 region has 15 residues. The V gene's germline CDR1 is LNHDA and CDR2 SQIVND (reference sequence). V was clipped by 6 bases and J by 3 bases; unmatched bases: 9. CDR3 protein: CASSDFQREDYEQYF. In DNA, the CDR3 is TGTGCCAGTAGCGACTTCCAGCGGGAGGACTACGAGCAGTACTTC. The full variable domain, its missing parts supplied by reference TRBV19 and TRBJ2-7, is DGGITQSPKYLFRKEGQNVTLSCEQNLNHDAMYWYRQDPGQGLRLIYYSQIVNDFQKGDIAEGYSVSREKKESFPLTVTSAQKNPTAFYLCASSDFQREDYEQYFGPGTRLTVT.

The chain links TRBV10-3 to TRBJ1-5; the D gene is possibly TRBD1 (5 bases). Germline CDR1 and CDR2: ENHRY and SYGVKD. This CDR3 has 13 amino acids. V lost 9 bases and J lost 3, with 12 bases in between. The CDR3 reads CAIGEISNQPQHF. The CDR3 DNA reads as TGTGCCATAGGGGAGATTTCCAATCAGCCCCAGCATTTT.

This chain uses TRBV4-3 with TRBJ2-3; 10 bases are shared with TRBD2. CDR1 and CDR2 from the germline V gene are LGHNA and YSLEER. The CDR3 contains 14 residues. Germline trimming cut 8 bases from V and 4 bases from J; bases unmatched to any gene: 6. The CDR3 sequence is CASCLAGAADTQYF. As DNA, the CDR3 is TGCGCCAGCTGTCTAGCGGGAGCGGCAGATACGCAGTATTTT.

This clone is a singleton in its sample. The chain links TRBV4-1 to TRBJ2-3; 7 nucleotides agree with TRBD2. The germline V gene encodes CDR1 MGHRA and CDR2 YSYEKL. V lost 4 bases to trimming and J lost 2 bases; unmatched junction nucleotides: 6. The CDR3 sequence is 15 residues long. The CDR3 region has the DNA TGCGCCAGCAGCCTAGAGGGGACTAACACAGATACGCAGTATTTT. Translated, it gives CASSLEGTNTDTQYF.

The V call is TRBV28, the J call TRBJ2-7; possible D gene TRBD2, 5 bases. The length of the CDR3 is 14 residues. With 6 bases removed from V and 2 bases from J, the gap between germline ends came to 14 bases. Germline CDR1 reads MDHEN; CDR2 reads SYDVKM. This chain's CDR3 is CASRPTGSAYEQYF. DNA of the CDR3: TGTGCCAGCAGGCCCACGGGATCAGCCTACGAGCAGTACTTC.

The chain joins TRBV27 to TRBJ2-3; D is unresolved. The germline V and J ends were trimmed by 1 base and 6 bases, with 8 bases remaining between them. CDR1 is MNHEY, CDR2 SMNVEV, per germline (reference sequence). The CDR3 totals 13 residues. CDR3: CASSLWPGDTQYF. DNA of the CDR3: TGTGCCAGCAGTTTATGGCCGGGTGATACGCAGTATTTT.

CDR3 DNA: TGTGCCTGGGGGACAGGACTAGGGGGGCAGCCCCAGCATTTT. It translates to CAWGTGLGGQPQHF. This rearrangement joins TRBV30 to TRBJ1-5; TRBD1 matches at 8 bases. The CDR3 is made up of 14 amino acids. CDR1 GTSNPN and CDR2 SVGIG come from the germline V gene (reference sequence). With 5 bases clipped from V and 7 bases from J, the junction kept 10 bases outside the gene matches. Looking up the rest from reference TRBV30 and TRBJ1-5 gives the full variable domain: SQTIHQWPATLVQPVGSPLSLECTVEGTSNPNLYWYRQAAGRGLQLLFYSVGIGQISSEVPQNLSASRPQDRQFILSSKKLLLSDSGFYLCAWGTGLGGQPQHFGDGTRLSIL.

This chain links TRBV4-2 with TRBJ2-7; 8 bases are shared with TRBD2. This CDR3 spans 15 amino acids. Trimming removed 6 bases from V and 1 base from J; junction bases left unmatched: 8. Looked up from germline, CDR1 is LGHNA and CDR2 is YNFKEQ. CDR3 sequence (DNA): TGTGCCAGCAGTCCCCGCAGCGGGGGATCCTACGAGCAGTACTTC. It yields the protein CASSPRSGGSYEQYF.